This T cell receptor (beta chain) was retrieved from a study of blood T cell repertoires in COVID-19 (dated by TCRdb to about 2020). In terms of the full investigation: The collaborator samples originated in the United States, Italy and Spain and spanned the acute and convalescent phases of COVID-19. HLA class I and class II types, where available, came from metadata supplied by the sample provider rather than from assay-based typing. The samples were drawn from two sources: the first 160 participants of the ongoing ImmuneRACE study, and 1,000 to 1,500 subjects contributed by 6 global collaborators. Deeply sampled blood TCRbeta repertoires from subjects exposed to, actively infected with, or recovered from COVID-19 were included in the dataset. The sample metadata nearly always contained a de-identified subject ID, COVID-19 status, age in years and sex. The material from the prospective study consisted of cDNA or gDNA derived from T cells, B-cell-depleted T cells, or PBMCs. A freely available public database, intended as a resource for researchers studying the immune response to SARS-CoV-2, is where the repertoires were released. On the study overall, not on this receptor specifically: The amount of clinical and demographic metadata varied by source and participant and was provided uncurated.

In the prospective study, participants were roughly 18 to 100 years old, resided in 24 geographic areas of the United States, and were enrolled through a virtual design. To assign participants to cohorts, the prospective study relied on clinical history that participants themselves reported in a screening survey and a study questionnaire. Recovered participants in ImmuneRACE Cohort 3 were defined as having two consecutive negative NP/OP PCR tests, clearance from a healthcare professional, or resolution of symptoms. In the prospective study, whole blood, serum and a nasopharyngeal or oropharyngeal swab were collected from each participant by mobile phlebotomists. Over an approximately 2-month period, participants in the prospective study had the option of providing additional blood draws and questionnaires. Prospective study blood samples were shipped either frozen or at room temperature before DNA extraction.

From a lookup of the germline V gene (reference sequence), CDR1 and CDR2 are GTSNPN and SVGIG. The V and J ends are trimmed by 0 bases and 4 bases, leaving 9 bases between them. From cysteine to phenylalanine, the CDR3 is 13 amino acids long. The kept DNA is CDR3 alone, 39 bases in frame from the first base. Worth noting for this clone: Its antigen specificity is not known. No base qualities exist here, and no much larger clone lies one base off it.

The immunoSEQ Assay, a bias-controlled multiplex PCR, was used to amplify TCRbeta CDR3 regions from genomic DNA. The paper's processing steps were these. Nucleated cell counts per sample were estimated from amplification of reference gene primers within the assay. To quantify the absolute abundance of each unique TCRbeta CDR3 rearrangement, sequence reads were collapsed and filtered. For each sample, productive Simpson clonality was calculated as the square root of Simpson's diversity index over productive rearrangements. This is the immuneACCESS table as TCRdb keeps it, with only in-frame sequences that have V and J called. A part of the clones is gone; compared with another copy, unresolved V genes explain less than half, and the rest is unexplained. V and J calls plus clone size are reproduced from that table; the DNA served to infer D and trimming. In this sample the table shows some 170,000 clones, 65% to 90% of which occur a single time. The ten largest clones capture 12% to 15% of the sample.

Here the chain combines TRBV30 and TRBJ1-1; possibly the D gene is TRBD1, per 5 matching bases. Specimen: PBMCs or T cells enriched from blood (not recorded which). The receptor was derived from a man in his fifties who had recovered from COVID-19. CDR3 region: CAWSVGGATEAFF. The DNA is TGTGCCTGGAGTGTCGGCGGGGCCACTGAAGCTTTCTTT.